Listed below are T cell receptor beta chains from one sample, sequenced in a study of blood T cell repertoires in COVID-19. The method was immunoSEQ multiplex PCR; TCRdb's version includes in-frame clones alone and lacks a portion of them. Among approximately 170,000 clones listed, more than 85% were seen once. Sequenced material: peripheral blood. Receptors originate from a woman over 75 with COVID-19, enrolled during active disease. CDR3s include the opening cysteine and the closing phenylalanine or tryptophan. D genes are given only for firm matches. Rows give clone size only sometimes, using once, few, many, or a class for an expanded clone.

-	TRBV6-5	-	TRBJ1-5	TGTGCCAGCAGCCACGCGATCAATCAGCCCCAGCATTTT	CASSHAINQPQHF
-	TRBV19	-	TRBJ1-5	TGTGCCAGTAGTCCCGGCAGGGGTAGCAATCAGCCCCAGCATTTT	CASSPGRGSNQPQHF
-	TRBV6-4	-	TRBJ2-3	TGTGCCAGCAGTGAGGAAGTGGGGTTAGCGGATACGCAGTATTTT	CASSEEVGLADTQYF
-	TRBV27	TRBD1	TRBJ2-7	TGTGCCAGCAGTCACGCGGGACAGGGTACCTACGAGCAGTACTTC	CASSHAGQGTYEQYF
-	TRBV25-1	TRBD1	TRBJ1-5	TGTGCCAGCATGGACAGGGAAGGGCAGCCCCAGCATTTT	CASMDREGQPQHF
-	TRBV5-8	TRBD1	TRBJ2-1	TGTGCCAGCAGCCGACAGGGGCTTCTCAATGAGCAGTTCTTC	CASSRQGLLNEQFF
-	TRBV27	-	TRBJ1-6	TGTGCCAGCAGTTTATTTAGCACCTCCAGCTCCTATAATTCACCCCTCCACTTT	CASSLFSTSSSYNSPLHF
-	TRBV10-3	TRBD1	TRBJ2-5	TGTGCCACTCGGACAGGGGGAGAGACCCAGTACTTC	CATRTGGETQYF
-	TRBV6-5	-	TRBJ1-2	TGTGCCAGCAGGGGGGGGGCGCTAAACTATGGCTACACCTTC	CASRGGALNYGYTF
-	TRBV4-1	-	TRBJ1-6	TGCGCCAGCAGCCAAGCGATACTTAATTCACCCCTCCACTTT	CASSQAILNSPLHF
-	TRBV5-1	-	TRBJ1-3	TGCGCCAGCAGCTTGGATGGCACTGGAAACACCATATATTTT	CASSLDGTGNTIYF
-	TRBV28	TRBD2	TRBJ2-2	TGTGCCAGCAGTTACCTAGCGGACACCGGGGAGCTGTTTTTT	CASSYLADTGELFF
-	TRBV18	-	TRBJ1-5	TGTGCCAGCTCACCACCAGGAGGCAATCAGCCCCAGCATTTT	CASSPPGGNQPQHF
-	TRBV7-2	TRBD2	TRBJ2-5	TGTGCCAGCAGCTCCGGACTAGCGGGAGTCGGCGAGACCCAGTACTTC	CASSSGLAGVGETQYF
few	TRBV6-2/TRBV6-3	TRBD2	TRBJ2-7	TGTGCCAGCAGCCCAAACGGACTAGGAGCCGACGAGCAGTACTTC	CASSPNGLGADEQYF
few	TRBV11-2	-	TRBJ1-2	TGTGCCAGCAGCTTAGGGGGCAGAGATGGCTACACCTTC	CASSLGGRDGYTF
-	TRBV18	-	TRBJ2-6	TGTGCCAGCTCACTAGGGACAACTGGGGCCAACGTCCTGACTTTC	CASSLGTTGANVLTF
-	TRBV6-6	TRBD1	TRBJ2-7	TGTGCCAGCAGCCGTCCCGGGACAGGGGAATACGAGCAGTACTTC	CASSRPGTGEYEQYF
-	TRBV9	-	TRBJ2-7	TGTGCCAGCAGCGCAGGGGGGAATATGCACGAGCAGTACTTC	CASSAGGNMHEQYF
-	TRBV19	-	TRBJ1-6	TGTGCCAGTAAGGGGCAGGGGACAACCTATAATTCACCCCTCCACTTT	CASKGQGTTYNSPLHF
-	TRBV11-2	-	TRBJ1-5	TGTGCCAGCAGCTTCTATAGCAATCAGCCCCAGCATTTT	CASSFYSNQPQHF
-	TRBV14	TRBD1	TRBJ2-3	TGTGCCAGCAGTCGCCTCCCGGGACAGGGAGAGGATACGCAGTATTTT	CASSRLPGQGEDTQYF
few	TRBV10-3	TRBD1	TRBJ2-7	TGTGCCATCGGGGAGACAGGGGGCTCCTACGAGCAGTACTTC	CAIGETGGSYEQYF
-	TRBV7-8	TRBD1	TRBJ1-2	TGTGCCAGCAGCTTAGATCAGGGGGCCGGCTATGGCTACACCTTC	CASSLDQGAGYGYTF
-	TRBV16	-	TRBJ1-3	TGTGCCAGCAGCCAATCGGCAGGGGCTGGAAACACCATATATTTT	CASSQSAGAGNTIYF
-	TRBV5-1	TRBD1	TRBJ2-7	TGCGCCAGCAGCTTGGCAGGACAGGGTGAAGAGCAGTACTTC	CASSLAGQGEEQYF
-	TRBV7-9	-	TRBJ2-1	TGTGCCAGCAGCCCGAACACCCGTAAGTTGGATGAGCAGTTCTTC	CASSPNTRKLDEQFF
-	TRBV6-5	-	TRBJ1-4	TGTGCCAGCAGTTACTCGAGGGATGAAAAACTGTTTTTT	CASSYSRDEKLFF
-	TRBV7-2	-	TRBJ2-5	TGTGCCAGCAGCCCTCACAGTAACCCCGCGGGGGAGACCCAGTACTTC	CASSPHSNPAGETQYF
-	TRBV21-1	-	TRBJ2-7	TGTGCCAGCAGCCTTCGGGTTGGGACTAGCGGGAGAACAGGCGAGCAGTACTTC	CASSLRVGTSGRTGEQYF
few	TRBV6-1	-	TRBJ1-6	TGTGCCAGCAGTGAACGGCAGGGCAGGTCACCCCTCCACTTT	CASSERQGRSPLHF
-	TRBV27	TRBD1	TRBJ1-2	TGTGCCAGCAGTCCATCAGGGAGAGGGGGCAGTGGCTACACCTTC	CASSPSGRGGSGYTF
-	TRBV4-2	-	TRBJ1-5	TGTGCCAGCAGCGCCTGGGGGCAAAATAGCAATCAGCCCCAGCATTTT	CASSAWGQNSNQPQHF
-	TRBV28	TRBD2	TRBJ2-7	TGTGCCAGCAGTCCCGGGGGGAACCTTTTCTACGAGCAGTACTTC	CASSPGGNLFYEQYF
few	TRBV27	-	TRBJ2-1	TGTGCCAGCGCTTACCTTCGACAAAATGAGCAGTTCTTC	CASAYLRQNEQFF
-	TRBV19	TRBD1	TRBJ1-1	TGTGCCAGTAGTCAACCGACAGGGGGAGGCACTGAAGCTTTCTTT	CASSQPTGGGTEAFF
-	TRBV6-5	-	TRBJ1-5	TGTGCCAGCCGGATCGGGACAAATCAGCCCCAGCATTTT	CASRIGTNQPQHF
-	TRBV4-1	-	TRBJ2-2	TGCGCCAGCAGCCAAAGTGAGCGGGACACCGGGGAGCTGTTTTTT	CASSQSERDTGELFF
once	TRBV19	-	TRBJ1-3	TGTGCCAGTAGTATATTACAGGGCCTCGCTGGAAACACCATATATTTT	CASSILQGLAGNTIYF
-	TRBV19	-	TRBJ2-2	TGTGCCAGTACTGAGACTACGAACACCGGGGAGCTGTTTTTT	CASTETTNTGELFF
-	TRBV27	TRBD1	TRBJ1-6	TGTGCCAGCAGTTTATCCAGACAGGGAAATTCACCCCTCCACTTT	CASSLSRQGNSPLHF
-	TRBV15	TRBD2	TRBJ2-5	TGTGCCACCAGTAACCCTAGCGGGACCGTAGGGGACCGAGAGACCCAGTACTTC	CATSNPSGTVGDRETQYF
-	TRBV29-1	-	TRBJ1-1	TGCAGCGTTGAAGCAGGGTTGGGCACTGAAGCTTTCTTT	CSVEAGLGTEAFF
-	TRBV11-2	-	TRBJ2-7	TGTGCCAGCAGCCCAGACTGGTACGAGCAGTACTTC	CASSPDWYEQYF